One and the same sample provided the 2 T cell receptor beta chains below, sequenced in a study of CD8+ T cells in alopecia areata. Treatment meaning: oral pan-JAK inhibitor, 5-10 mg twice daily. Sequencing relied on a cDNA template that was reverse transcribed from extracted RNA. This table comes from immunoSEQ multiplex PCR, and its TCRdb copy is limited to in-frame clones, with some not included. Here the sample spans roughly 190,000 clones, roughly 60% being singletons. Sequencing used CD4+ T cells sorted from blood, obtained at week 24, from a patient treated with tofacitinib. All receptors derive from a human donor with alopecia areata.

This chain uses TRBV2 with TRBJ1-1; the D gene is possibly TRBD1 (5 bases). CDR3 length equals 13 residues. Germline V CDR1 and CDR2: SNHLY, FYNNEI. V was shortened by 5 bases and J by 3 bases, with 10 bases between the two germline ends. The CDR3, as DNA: TGTGCCAGCAGTTCAGACAGTGACACTGAAGCTTTCTTT. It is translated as CASSSDSDTEAFF.

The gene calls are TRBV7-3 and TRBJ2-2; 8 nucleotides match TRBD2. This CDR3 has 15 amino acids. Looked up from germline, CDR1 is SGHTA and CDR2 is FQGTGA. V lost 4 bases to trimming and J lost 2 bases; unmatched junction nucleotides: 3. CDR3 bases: TGTGCCAGCAGCTGGAGCGGGGGCAACACCGGGGAGCTGTTTTTT. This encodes CASSWSGGNTGELFF.